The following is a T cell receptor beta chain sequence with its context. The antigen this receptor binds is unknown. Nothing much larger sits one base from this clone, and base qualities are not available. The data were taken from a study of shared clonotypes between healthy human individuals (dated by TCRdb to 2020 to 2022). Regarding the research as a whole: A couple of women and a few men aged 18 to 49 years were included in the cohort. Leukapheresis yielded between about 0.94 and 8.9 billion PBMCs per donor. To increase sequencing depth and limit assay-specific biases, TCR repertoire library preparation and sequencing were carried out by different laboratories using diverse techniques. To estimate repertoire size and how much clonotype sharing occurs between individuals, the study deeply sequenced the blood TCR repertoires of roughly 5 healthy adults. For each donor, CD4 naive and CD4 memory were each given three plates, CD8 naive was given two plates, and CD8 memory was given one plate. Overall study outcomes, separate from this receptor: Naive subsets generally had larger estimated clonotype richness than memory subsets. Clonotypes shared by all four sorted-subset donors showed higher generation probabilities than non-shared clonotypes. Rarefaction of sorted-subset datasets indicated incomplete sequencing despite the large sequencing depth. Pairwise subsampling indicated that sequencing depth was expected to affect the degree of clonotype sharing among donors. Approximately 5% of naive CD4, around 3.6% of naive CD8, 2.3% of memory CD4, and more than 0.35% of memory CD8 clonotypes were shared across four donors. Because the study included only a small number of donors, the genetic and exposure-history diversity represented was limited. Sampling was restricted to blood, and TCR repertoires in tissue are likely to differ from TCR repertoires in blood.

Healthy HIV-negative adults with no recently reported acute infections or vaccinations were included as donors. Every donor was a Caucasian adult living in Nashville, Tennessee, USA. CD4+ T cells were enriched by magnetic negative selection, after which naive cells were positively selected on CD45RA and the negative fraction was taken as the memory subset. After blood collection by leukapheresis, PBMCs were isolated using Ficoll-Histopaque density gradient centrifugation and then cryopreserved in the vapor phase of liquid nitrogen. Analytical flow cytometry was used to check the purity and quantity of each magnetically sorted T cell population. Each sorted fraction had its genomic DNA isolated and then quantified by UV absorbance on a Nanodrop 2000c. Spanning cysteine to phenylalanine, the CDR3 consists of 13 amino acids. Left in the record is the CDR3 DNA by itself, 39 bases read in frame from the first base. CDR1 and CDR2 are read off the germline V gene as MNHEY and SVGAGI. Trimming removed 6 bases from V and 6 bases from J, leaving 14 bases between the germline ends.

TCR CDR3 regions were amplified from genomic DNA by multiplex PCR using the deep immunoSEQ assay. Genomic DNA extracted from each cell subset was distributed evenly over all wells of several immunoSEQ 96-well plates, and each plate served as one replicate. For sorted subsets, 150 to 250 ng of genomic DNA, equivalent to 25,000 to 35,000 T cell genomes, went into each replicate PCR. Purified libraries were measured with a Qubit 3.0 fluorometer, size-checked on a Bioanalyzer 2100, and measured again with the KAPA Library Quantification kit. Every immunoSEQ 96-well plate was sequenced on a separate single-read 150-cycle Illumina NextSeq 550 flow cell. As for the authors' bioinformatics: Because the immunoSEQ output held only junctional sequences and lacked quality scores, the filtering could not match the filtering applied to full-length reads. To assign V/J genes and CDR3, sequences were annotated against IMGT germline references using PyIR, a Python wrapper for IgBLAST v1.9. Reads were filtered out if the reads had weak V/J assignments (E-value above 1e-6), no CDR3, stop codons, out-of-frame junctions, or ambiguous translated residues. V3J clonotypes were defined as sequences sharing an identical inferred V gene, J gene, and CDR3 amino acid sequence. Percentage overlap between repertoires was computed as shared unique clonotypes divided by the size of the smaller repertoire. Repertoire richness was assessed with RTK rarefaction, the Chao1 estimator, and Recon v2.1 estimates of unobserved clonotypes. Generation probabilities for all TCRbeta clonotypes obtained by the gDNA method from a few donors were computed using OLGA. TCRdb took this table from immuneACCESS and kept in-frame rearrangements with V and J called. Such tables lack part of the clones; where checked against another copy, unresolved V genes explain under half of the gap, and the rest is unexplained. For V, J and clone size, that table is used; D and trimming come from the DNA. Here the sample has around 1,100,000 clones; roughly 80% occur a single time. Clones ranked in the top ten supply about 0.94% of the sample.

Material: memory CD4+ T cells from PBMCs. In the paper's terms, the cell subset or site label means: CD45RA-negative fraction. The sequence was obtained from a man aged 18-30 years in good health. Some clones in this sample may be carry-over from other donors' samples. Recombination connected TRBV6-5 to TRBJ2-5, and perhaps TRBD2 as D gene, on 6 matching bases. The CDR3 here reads CASRPPGGKTQYF. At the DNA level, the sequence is TGTGCCAGCAGACCCCCCGGCGGGAAGACCCAGTACTTC.